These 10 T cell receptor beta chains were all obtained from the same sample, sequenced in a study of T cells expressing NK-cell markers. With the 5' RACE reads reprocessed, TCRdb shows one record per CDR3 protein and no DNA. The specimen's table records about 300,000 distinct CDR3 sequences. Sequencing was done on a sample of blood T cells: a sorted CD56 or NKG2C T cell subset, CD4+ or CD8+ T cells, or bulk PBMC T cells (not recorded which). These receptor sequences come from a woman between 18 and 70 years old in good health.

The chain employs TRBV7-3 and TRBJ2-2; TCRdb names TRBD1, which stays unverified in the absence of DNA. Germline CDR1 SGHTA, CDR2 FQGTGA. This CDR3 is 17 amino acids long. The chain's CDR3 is CASSLTLRTGGTGELFF.

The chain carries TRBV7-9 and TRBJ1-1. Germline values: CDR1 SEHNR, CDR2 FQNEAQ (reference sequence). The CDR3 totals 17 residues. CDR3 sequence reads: CASSVYQDRGRNTEAFF.

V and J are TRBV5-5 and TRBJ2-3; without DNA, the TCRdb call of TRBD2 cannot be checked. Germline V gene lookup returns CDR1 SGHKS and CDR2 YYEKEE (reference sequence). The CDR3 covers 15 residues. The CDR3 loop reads CASSLLAGVGDTQYF. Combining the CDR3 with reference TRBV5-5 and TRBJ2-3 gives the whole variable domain DAGVTQSPTHLIKTRGQQVTLRCSPISGHKSVSWYQQVLGQGPQFIFQYYEKEERGRGNFPDRFSARQFPNYSSELNVNALLLGDSALYLCASSLLAGVGDTQYFGPGTRLTVL.

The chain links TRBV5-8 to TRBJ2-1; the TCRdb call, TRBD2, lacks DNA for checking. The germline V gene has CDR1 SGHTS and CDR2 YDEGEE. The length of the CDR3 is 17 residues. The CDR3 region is CASRWDSGGSSYNEQFF.

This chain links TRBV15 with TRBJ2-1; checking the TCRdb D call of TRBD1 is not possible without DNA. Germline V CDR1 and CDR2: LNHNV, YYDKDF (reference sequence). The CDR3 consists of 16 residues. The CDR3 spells CATSRESGQWGNEQFF.

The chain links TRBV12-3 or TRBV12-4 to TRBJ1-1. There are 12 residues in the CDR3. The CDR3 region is CASSLSGAEAFF.

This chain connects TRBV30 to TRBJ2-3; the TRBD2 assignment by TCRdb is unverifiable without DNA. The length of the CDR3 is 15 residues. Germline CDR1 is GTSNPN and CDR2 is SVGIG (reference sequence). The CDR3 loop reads CAWSPLAVLQDTQYF.

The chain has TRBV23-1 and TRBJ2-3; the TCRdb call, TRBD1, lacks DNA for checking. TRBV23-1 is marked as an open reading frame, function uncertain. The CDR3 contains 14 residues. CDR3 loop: CASSQGGHTDTQYF.

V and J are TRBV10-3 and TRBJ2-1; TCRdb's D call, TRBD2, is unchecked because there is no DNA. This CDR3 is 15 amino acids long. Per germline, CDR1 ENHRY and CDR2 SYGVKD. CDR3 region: CAIRPLAGGVNEQFF.

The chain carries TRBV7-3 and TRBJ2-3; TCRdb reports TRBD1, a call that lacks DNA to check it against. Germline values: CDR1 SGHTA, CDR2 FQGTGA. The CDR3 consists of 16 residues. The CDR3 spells CASSPRDSRGADTQYF. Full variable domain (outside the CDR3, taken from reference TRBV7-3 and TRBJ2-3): GAGVSQTPSNKVTEKGKYVELRCDPISGHTALYWYRQSLGQGPEFLIYFQGTGAADDSGLPNDRFFAVRPEGSVSTLKIQRTERGDSAVYLCASSPRDSRGADTQYFGPGTRLTVL.